This T cell receptor beta chain was captured in a study of CD8 T cells in ankylosing spondylitis (dated by TCRdb to between 2016 and 2019). Broadly, across the study: T cell receptor beta repertoires were profiled in healthy donors and ankylosing spondylitis patients so that disease-linked TCR variants could be found. Peripheral blood was sampled, and synovial fluid was additionally collected from ankylosing spondylitis patients. The full study cohort comprised about 25 ankylosing spondylitis patients and 85 to 120 healthy donors. Findings and caveats that apply to the study as a whole: Significant enrichment of the disease-linked clones was reported in matched synovial fluid samples from ankylosing spondylitis patients. The disease-linked clones showed a CD8+ phenotype and occurred at relatively low frequencies in peripheral blood. A TCR beta motif made up of several highly homologous amino acid variants appeared to be characteristic of blood from ankylosing spondylitis patients. Some TCR beta motif variants had previously been reported in synovial fluid and blood of reactive arthritis patients, which suggested common disease-initiation mechanisms.

Turning to this clonotype: What this receptor recognizes is not known. No much larger clone exists at a distance of one base, and base qualities are not known.

The V end loses 2 bases and the J end loses 10 bases, and a stretch of 6 bases separates them. CDR1 and CDR2 were assigned from the germline V gene (reference sequence) as SEHNR and FQNEAQ. There are 11 amino acids in the CDR3, from cysteine to phenylalanine inclusive. Here the CDR3 DNA is all that survives: 33 bases in frame from base 1. For sequencing, an Illumina HiSeq 2500 was employed. Quantitative 5'-RACE with molecular barcodes was used to prepare TCR beta libraries. In the original analysis: Disease-linked TCR variants were identified with a new computational method built on a probabilistic model of VDJ rearrangement. In-frame beta chains were kept once TCRdb had trimmed the public reads at Q25 with fastp and called clones with MiXCR. Each record represents a unique CDR3 protein, reported with the most common genes and DNA among its rows. The V and J calls shown here were made by TCRdb, not taken from the authors' results. This sample is represented by some 140,000 distinct CDR3 sequences; roughly 8% of them were singletons. 7.3% of the sample is in the top ten clones.

Synovial fluid samples and blood samples obtained from the same ankylosing spondylitis patients were matched. Sequencing was done on a sample of synovial fluid, either unsorted or a sorted T cell fraction (not recorded which). The TCR comes from a male donor with ankylosing spondylitis. The chain uses TRBV7-9 and TRBJ2-1; too little of a D gene remains to name it. The sequenced DNA: TGTGCCAGCAGCTTAATGGACGAGCAGTTCTTC. Its translation is CASSLMDEQFF.